There are many counts of the clone carrying this TCR beta chain. Its matching antigen is unknown. For TCRbeta, the library was prepared with unique molecular identifiers. MiXCR, applied by TCRdb to the PCR reads, yields one record per CDR3 protein. The sample holds approximately 300,000 distinct CDR3 sequences, just over 7.5% seen once. Trimming took 8 bases from V and 3 from J; bases not matched to a gene: 14. The CDR3 runs 16 residues. Germline lookup yields CDR1 MDHEN and CDR2 SYDVKM. These data belong to a study of T-cell reconstitution after alpha-beta-depleted transplantation in children. Overall study findings and caveats: Among T cells one year after transplant, newly produced cells accounted for most counts and diversity.

The sequenced sample was peripheral blood, obtained 360 days after TCRalphabeta/CD19-depleted stem cell transplant. The TCR comes from a female patient between 2 and 15 years old who had a stem cell transplant for Fanconi anemia, so the T cells may come from the graft donor. The chain has TRBV28 and TRBJ2-3; TRBD2 matches at 7 bases. The CDR3 region has the DNA TGTGCCAGCGAGTTTACGGGCGGGAGTGATACAGATACGCAGTATTTT. This sequence encodes CASEFTGGSDTDTQYF.